These T cell receptor beta chains were read from a single sample in a study of multiple sclerosis patients with progressive multifocal leukoencephalopathy. The assay was immunoSEQ multiplex PCR, and TCRdb's table has in-frame clones only and misses some. The table has fewer than 40,000 clones, about 90% seen once. This sample comprised PBMCs, obtained from a patient treated with natalizumab. The receptors stem from a human donor with progressive multifocal leukoencephalopathy. Both conserved end residues are part of each CDR3. The order of the fields is CDR3 DNA, CDR3 protein, clone size, V gene, J gene, D gene. D genes are given only for firm matches. Rows give clone size only sometimes, using once, few, many, or a class for an expanded clone.

CDR3 DNA: TGTGCCAGCAGCGTCGCGGCGTCCTACGAGCAGTACTTC; CDR3 protein: CASSVAASYEQYF; clone size: NA; V gene: TRBV9; J gene: TRBJ2-7; D gene: NA
CDR3 DNA: TGTGCCAGCAGCGCGACAGAGCACACGACCGGGGAGCTGTTTTTT; CDR3 protein: CASSATEHTTGELFF; clone size: few; V gene: TRBV9; J gene: TRBJ2-2; D gene: NA
CDR3 DNA: TGCGCCAGCAGCTTAGGAGGGGGCGGTCAGCCCCAGCATTTT; CDR3 protein: CASSLGGGGQPQHF; clone size: NA; V gene: TRBV7-6; J gene: TRBJ1-5; D gene: TRBD1
CDR3 DNA: TGTGCCAGCTCACCCTCCGGGGACAGCCCTGGCTACACCTTC; CDR3 protein: CASSPSGDSPGYTF; clone size: once; V gene: TRBV18; J gene: TRBJ1-2; D gene: TRBD1
CDR3 DNA: TGTGCCAGCAGTTACTCCCGTAATCAGCCCCAGCATTTT; CDR3 protein: CASSYSRNQPQHF; clone size: NA; V gene: TRBV6-5; J gene: TRBJ1-5; D gene: NA
CDR3 DNA: TGTGCCAGCACCCACCCTGGACTAGCGGGAGAGCAGTTCTTC; CDR3 protein: CASTHPGLAGEQFF; clone size: NA; V gene: TRBV27; J gene: TRBJ2-1; D gene: TRBD2
CDR3 DNA: TGTGCCAGCAGCGTAGCTGGGGGAAAGGGCCAAGAGACCCAGTACTTC; CDR3 protein: CASSVAGGKGQETQYF; clone size: NA; V gene: TRBV9; J gene: TRBJ2-5; D gene: NA
CDR3 DNA: TGTGCCAGCAGTTCCGGGACTAGCGGGAGGATGAACGAGCAGTACTTC; CDR3 protein: CASSSGTSGRMNEQYF; clone size: NA; V gene: TRBV27; J gene: TRBJ2-7; D gene: TRBD2
CDR3 DNA: TGTGCCAGCCTGGGGCGAGTATGGTCGTACGAGCAGTACTTC; CDR3 protein: CASLGRVWSYEQYF; clone size: NA; V gene: TRBV28; J gene: TRBJ2-7; D gene: NA
CDR3 DNA: TGCGCCAGCAGTGACTCCGGGGCTCCCGCGGACTTC; CDR3 protein: CASSDSGAPADF; clone size: NA; V gene: TRBV10-1; J gene: TRBJ2-7; D gene: NA
CDR3 DNA: TGTGCCAGCAGGACTAGCGGAGCGAACACCGGGGAGCTGTTTTTT; CDR3 protein: CASRTSGANTGELFF; clone size: NA; V gene: TRBV6-6; J gene: TRBJ2-2; D gene: TRBD2
CDR3 DNA: TGTGCCAGCAGCTTGGATGGACAGGGCTGGGATACGCAGTATTTT; CDR3 protein: CASSLDGQGWDTQYF; clone size: NA; V gene: TRBV5-4; J gene: TRBJ2-3; D gene: TRBD1
CDR3 DNA: TGTGCCAGCAGTTACCGATGGGAGGACACTGAAGCTTTCTTT; CDR3 protein: CASSYRWEDTEAFF; clone size: NA; V gene: TRBV6-6; J gene: TRBJ1-1; D gene: NA
CDR3 DNA: TGTGCCAGCAGGAACCCCCAAGGGTACGGTTTCTTT; CDR3 protein: CASRNPQGYGFF; clone size: NA; V gene: TRBV28; J gene: TRBJ1-1; D gene: NA
CDR3 DNA: TGTGCCAGCAGTTACGGGCCGTCTGGAAACACCATATATTTT; CDR3 protein: CASSYGPSGNTIYF; clone size: NA; V gene: TRBV6-5; J gene: TRBJ1-3; D gene: NA
CDR3 DNA: TGTGCCAGCAGCCAAGAGTGGGAACTTACCTACAATGAGCAGTTCTTC; CDR3 protein: CASSQEWELTYNEQFF; clone size: once; V gene: TRBV4-2; J gene: TRBJ2-1; D gene: NA
CDR3 DNA: TGTGCCAGCAGGACCAGTTATTTGAACACTGAAGCTTTCTTT; CDR3 protein: CASRTSYLNTEAFF; clone size: NA; V gene: TRBV5-6; J gene: TRBJ1-1; D gene: NA
CDR3 DNA: TGTGCCACCAGCGGCGGGAGGGTAGGTGATGGCTACACCTTC; CDR3 protein: CATSGGRVGDGYTF; clone size: NA; V gene: TRBV15; J gene: TRBJ1-2; D gene: NA
CDR3 DNA: TGTGCCAGCAGCTTGGGGACTAGCGGTTACAATGAGCAGTTCTTC; CDR3 protein: CASSLGTSGYNEQFF; clone size: once; V gene: TRBV7-6; J gene: TRBJ2-1; D gene: TRBD2
CDR3 DNA: TGTGCCAGCAGTTTAGGGACTAGCTTCTACGAGCAGTACTTC; CDR3 protein: CASSLGTSFYEQYF; clone size: NA; V gene: TRBV28; J gene: TRBJ2-7; D gene: TRBD2
CDR3 DNA: TGTGCCAGTAGTACCCCGACGGGGAACACTGAAGCTTTCTTT; CDR3 protein: CASSTPTGNTEAFF; clone size: NA; V gene: TRBV19; J gene: TRBJ1-1; D gene: NA
CDR3 DNA: TGTGCCAGCAGCTTAAGTTTGACTCAGGGGGAGACCCAGTACTTC; CDR3 protein: CASSLSLTQGETQYF; clone size: few; V gene: TRBV7-2; J gene: TRBJ2-5; D gene: NA
CDR3 DNA: TGTGCCAGCAGTGAAGCCGGGCCCCGATTTGAGCAGTTCTTC; CDR3 protein: CASSEAGPRFEQFF; clone size: NA; V gene: TRBV6-1; J gene: TRBJ2-1; D gene: NA
CDR3 DNA: TGTGCCAGCAGCTTAATGGTGGTAGCGGGAGTAATTGAGCAGTTCTTC; CDR3 protein: CASSLMVVAGVIEQFF; clone size: NA; V gene: TRBV7-2; J gene: TRBJ2-1; D gene: TRBD2
CDR3 DNA: TGTGCCAGTAGCCTACAGGGGGCAACTAATGAAAAACTGTTTTTT; CDR3 protein: CASSLQGATNEKLFF; clone size: NA; V gene: TRBV19; J gene: TRBJ1-4; D gene: TRBD1
CDR3 DNA: TGTGCCAGCAGTGAAGCGCAGGGACAGGGTTATGAAAAACTGTTTTTT; CDR3 protein: CASSEAQGQGYEKLFF; clone size: few; V gene: TRBV6-1; J gene: TRBJ1-4; D gene: TRBD1
CDR3 DNA: TGTGCCAGTAGCCACAGGGTGGGAAACACCATATATTTT; CDR3 protein: CASSHRVGNTIYF; clone size: few; V gene: TRBV19; J gene: TRBJ1-3; D gene: NA
CDR3 DNA: TGCGCCAGCAGCCAAGAACGGGAGGGCGGAGAGACCCAGTACTTC; CDR3 protein: CASSQEREGGETQYF; clone size: NA; V gene: TRBV4-1; J gene: TRBJ2-5; D gene: TRBD2
CDR3 DNA: TGTGCCAGCAGCCACTTTGGGCTAGGGATGAGGGATGAGGCGCAGTATTTT; CDR3 protein: CASSHFGLGMRDEAQYF; clone size: NA; V gene: TRBV7-9; J gene: TRBJ2-3; D gene: NA
CDR3 DNA: TGTGCCAGTAGGGGTCCCGGGACGGGGACTGAAGCTTTCTTT; CDR3 protein: CASRGPGTGTEAFF; clone size: NA; V gene: TRBV19; J gene: TRBJ1-1; D gene: NA
CDR3 DNA: TGTGCCAGCAGTTTGGAGGGGGCGTCGGGCTACACCTTC; CDR3 protein: CASSLEGASGYTF; clone size: NA; V gene: TRBV27; J gene: TRBJ1-2; D gene: TRBD1
CDR3 DNA: TGCGCCAGCAGCTTCTGGACAGGGAAGGCAGATACGCAGTATTTT; CDR3 protein: CASSFWTGKADTQYF; clone size: NA; V gene: TRBV5-1; J gene: TRBJ2-3; D gene: TRBD1
CDR3 DNA: TGCGCCAGCAGCCAGGGACAAGACTATGGCTACACCTTC; CDR3 protein: CASSQGQDYGYTF; clone size: NA; V gene: TRBV4-3; J gene: TRBJ1-2; D gene: NA
CDR3 DNA: TGTGCCAGCAGCTTAGGTGTCGTGCAGCAAGGCGAGCAGTACTTC; CDR3 protein: CASSLGVVQQGEQYF; clone size: NA; V gene: TRBV7-2; J gene: TRBJ2-7; D gene: NA
CDR3 DNA: TGTGCTAGTGGCCTTACCCTAGCGGGAGAAAGGGAGACCCAGTACTTC; CDR3 protein: CASGLTLAGERETQYF; clone size: NA; V gene: TRBV12-5; J gene: TRBJ2-5; D gene: TRBD2
CDR3 DNA: TGCGCCAGCAGCCCACGACAGGGGAGTGAAAAACTGTTTTTT; CDR3 protein: CASSPRQGSEKLFF; clone size: few; V gene: TRBV4-3; J gene: TRBJ1-4; D gene: TRBD1
CDR3 DNA: TGTGCCAGCAGTCCAGCGGGTCGCACCGGGGAGCTGTTTTTT; CDR3 protein: CASSPAGRTGELFF; clone size: NA; V gene: TRBV25-1; J gene: TRBJ2-2; D gene: NA